The T cell receptor (beta chain) described here comes from a study of T cells in Graves' hyperthyroidism and ophthalmopathy. On the basis of clinical symptoms, serum thyroxine and TRAb, thyroid ultrasound and orbital computed tomography, diagnoses were made. Looked up from germline, CDR1 is MDHEN and CDR2 is SYDVKM. This CDR3 contains 14 residues. V dropped 1 base and J dropped 8 bases, with 14 bases sitting between them. Using RNA transcripts as the source, TCR beta CDR3 regions were amplified. During a first-round RT-PCR of the TCR CDR3, the HTBI primer set was used. TCRdb fed the multiplex PCR reads into MiXCR, producing one record per CDR3 protein. This sample has a few hundred thousand distinct CDR3 sequences, with approximately 14% found just once. This clonotype was recorded many times.

The source material was blood. The chain uses TRBV28 and TRBJ1-2; possible D gene TRBD1, 6 bases. The receptor was isolated from a woman between 18 and 29 years old with Graves' hyperthyroidism. In DNA form, the CDR3 reads TGTGCCAGCAGTTTATCACAGGGCATCGGAGGCTACACCTTC. This sequence encodes CASSLSQGIGGYTF.